Listed here are 25 T cell receptor beta chains from one sample, sequenced in a study of vaccination and CD4 T cells after COVID-19. Their recognized antigens are unknown. Once obtained from cultured CD4+ T cells, the DNA was sequenced using the Oncomine TCR Beta short-read assay. In this case, cultured CD4+ T cells provided the extracted genomic DNA. TCRdb analysed the PCR reads with MiXCR anew, one entry per CDR3 protein. This sample has about 10,000 distinct CDR3 sequences; just under 35% occur once, and the top ten carry approximately 15%. As to treatment: approximately nine-day PBMC culture with coronavirus spike peptide pools or control peptides (ViraFEST assay). Those CD4+ T cells from the unexposed donor predate the COVID-19 pandemic (2011-2018). Sequenced input: CD4+ T cells from blood, cultured in vitro. The origin of the receptors is a human donor in good health.

This clonotype was seen only once. This rearrangement joins TRBV29-1 to TRBJ2-5; D uncertain. Germline loops: CDR1 SQVTM, CDR2 ANQGSEA. Trimming shortened V by 6 bases and J by 5 bases, and 13 bases separated the two germline ends. This CDR3 has 12 amino acids. CDR3 in amino acids: CSVGRLMETQYF. CDR3 nucleotides: TGCAGCGTCGGACGGTTAATGGAGACCCAGTACTTC.

In this sample, this clonotype is medium-sized. V gene TRBV6-1 combines with J gene TRBJ1-5; 7 bases map to TRBD1. Germline assignment: CDR1 MNHNS and CDR2 SASEGT. CDR3 length: 16 residues. V was clipped by 7 bases and J by 1 base; unmatched bases: 10. The CDR3 region is CASIRGPGTSNQPQHF. The CDR3 DNA follows: TGTGCCAGCATTAGGGGGCCGGGGACGAGCAATCAGCCCCAGCATTTT.

The chain is built from TRBV27 and TRBJ2-3; no clear D. In germline, CDR1 is MNHEY, CDR2 SMNVEV (reference sequence). The length of the CDR3 is 13 residues. The V end was cut by 6 bases, the J end by 0 bases, with 7 bases between. The chain's CDR3 is CASSRPSTDTQYF. Written as DNA, the CDR3 is TGTGCCAGCAGCCGCCCTAGCACAGATACGCAGTATTTT.

V gene TRBV19 combines with J gene TRBJ1-5, with D possibly being TRBD1 (5 bases). The CDR3 covers 16 residues. Trimming removed 6 bases at V and 2 bases at J, with 17 bases between. Germline values: CDR1 LNHDA, CDR2 SQIVND (reference sequence). Here the CDR3 reads CASRVKRGFGNQPQHF. CDR3 bases: TGTGCCAGTAGAGTAAAAAGGGGATTTGGCAATCAGCCCCAGCATTTT.

Judged by abundance, this clonotype is medium-sized. CDR3 protein: CASRASNTEAFF. In DNA form, the CDR3 reads TGTGCCTCCCGGGCCTCGAACACTGAAGCTTTCTTT. The V call is TRBV15, the J call TRBJ1-1; D is unclear. With 11 bases removed from V and 1 base from J, the gap between germline ends came to 11 bases. The germline V gene has CDR1 LNHNV and CDR2 YYDKDF (reference sequence). CDR3 length equals 12 residues.

The chain employs TRBV20-1 and TRBJ2-7; the D gene could be TRBD1 or TRBD2 (5 bases each). V was clipped by 3 bases and J by 4 bases, with 10 bases between them. CDR1 and CDR2 (germline): DFQATT, SNEGSKA (reference sequence). The length of the CDR3 is 12 residues. The CDR3 is CSASEGPYEQYF. The CDR3 DNA reads as TGCAGTGCTAGCGAGGGGCCGTACGAGCAGTACTTC.

This clonotype was detected only a few times. V usage is TRBV20-1 and J usage is TRBJ2-7; 9 nucleotides agree with TRBD2. The germline CDR1 and CDR2 sequences are DFQATT and SNEGSKA (reference sequence). V shed 3 bases, J shed 1 base, and the junction held 7 bases outside the gene matches. The CDR3 is 15 residues long. The CDR3 DNA reads as TGCAGTGCTAGGACAGCGGGAGGCGCGTCCTACGAGCAGTACTTC. Its translation is CSARTAGGASYEQYF.

By share, this clonotype ranks as medium-sized (0.01 to 0.1%). CDR3 loop: CASSQRTGSNTEAFF. CDR3 coding DNA: TGTGCCAGCAGCCAGAGGACAGGGTCGAACACTGAAGCTTTCTTT. The V call is TRBV6-2 or TRBV6-3, the J call TRBJ1-1; 8 positions agree with TRBD1. The germline CDR1 and CDR2 sequences are MNHEY and SVGEGT. V trimming: 6 bases; J trimming: 1 base; junction bases outside the gene matches: 7. This CDR3 is built from 15 residues.

The chain carries TRBV4-3 and TRBJ1-2, with no clear D. The CDR3 has 14 amino acids. Germline V gene data show CDR1 as LGHNA and CDR2 as YSLEER. Trimming left V 0 bases short and J 4 bases short, with 9 bases between. CDR3 bases: TGCGCCAGCAGCCAAGATCGCGGTAGCTATGGCTACACCTTC. Translated: CASSQDRGSYGYTF.

The rearrangement uses TRBV7-9 and TRBJ2-7; D could derive from TRBD1 or TRBD2 (5 bases each). The CDR3 is made up of 15 amino acids. Germline lookup yields CDR1 SEHNR and CDR2 FQNEAQ (reference sequence). V was trimmed by 5 bases and J by 0 bases, leaving 14 bases between them. CDR3 loop: CASSPSMGDSYEQYF. The CDR3 nucleotides are TGTGCCAGCAGCCCCTCTATGGGGGACTCCTACGAGCAGTACTTC.

The chain employs TRBV5-1 and TRBJ2-2; unclear D gene. Trimming left V 0 bases short and J 3 bases short, with 6 bases between. The CDR3 is 14 amino acids. Germline CDR1 reads SGHRS; CDR2 reads YFSETQ. The CDR3 DNA follows: TGCGCCAGCAGCTTGGGTCCTGACACCGGGGAGCTGTTTTTT. This gives the protein CASSLGPDTGELFF.

The V call is TRBV12-3 or TRBV12-4, the J call TRBJ2-1, with TRBD2 identical over 12 bases. V trimming: 6 bases; J trimming: 2 bases; junction bases outside the gene matches: 2. The CDR3 has 15 amino acids. DNA of the CDR3: TGTGCCAGCAGATGGACTAGCGGGGCCTACAATGAGCAGTTCTTC. Its protein is CASRWTSGAYNEQFF.

The chain carries TRBV19 and TRBJ2-5; 11 nucleotides match TRBD2. The CDR3 consists of 14 residues. V was clipped by 5 bases and J by 4 bases; unmatched bases: 3. Germline CDR1 and CDR2: LNHDA and SQIVND (reference sequence). The CDR3 protein is CASSPTSGRETQYF. CDR3 DNA sequence: TGTGCCAGTAGTCCTACTAGCGGGAGAGAGACCCAGTACTTC.

The chain carries TRBV6-2 or TRBV6-3 and TRBJ2-3; 9 bases match TRBD1. Germline values: CDR1 MNHEY, CDR2 SVGEGT. V was pared by 7 bases and J by 5 bases, with 4 bases of the junction left unmatched. The CDR3 contains 13 residues. The CDR3 region has the DNA TGTGCCAGCACCGGACAGGGGCGAGATACGCAGTATTTT. Protein sequence: CASTGQGRDTQYF.

The V call is TRBV6-5, the J call TRBJ2-1, with 11 bases identical to TRBD2. Germline V CDR1 and CDR2: MNHEY, SVGAGI. V lost 2 bases to trimming and J lost 5 bases; unmatched junction nucleotides: 2. This CDR3 spans 15 amino acids. The CDR3 nucleotides are TGTGCCAGCAGTTACGGGACTAGCGGCCACAATGAGCAGTTCTTC. This encodes CASSYGTSGHNEQFF.

This clonotype has more than one count but fewer than ten. The rearrangement links TRBV6-4 to TRBJ2-2; a possible D gene is TRBD2 (6 bases). The V and J ends lost 2 bases and 3 bases respectively, with 7 bases between them. The V gene's germline CDR1 is MRHNA and CDR2 SNTAGT. The CDR3 is 14 residues long. CDR3 in DNA: TGTGCCAGCAGTGACGGAGGGGACACCGGGGAGCTGTTTTTT. It codes for CASSDGGDTGELFF.

This clonotype was observed once. The chain uses TRBV9 and TRBJ2-3; 13 nucleotides line up with TRBD2. CDR3 length equals 16 residues. With V trimmed by 3 bases and J by 6 bases, 7 bases remained unmatched. Germline CDR1 is SGDLS and CDR2 is YYNGEE. This CDR3 reads CASSAGLAGAPDTQYF. CDR3 bases: TGTGCCAGCAGCGCTGGACTAGCGGGGGCCCCGGATACGCAGTATTTT.

CDR3 amino acids: CAIRPSGESTDTQYF. The CDR3 coding sequence is TGTGCCATCAGACCTAGCGGGGAAAGCACAGATACGCAGTATTTT. V and J are TRBV10-3 and TRBJ2-3; TRBD2 matches at 9 bases. The CDR3 length is 15 residues. V was pared by 6 bases and J by 0 bases, with 4 bases of the junction left unmatched. Per the germline V gene, CDR1 is ENHRY and CDR2 is SYGVKD.

This clonotype was detected only a few times. V usage is TRBV6-1 and J usage is TRBJ1-1; TRBD1 matches at 9 bases. CDR3 length: 16 amino acids. Germline loops: CDR1 MNHNS, CDR2 SASEGT. Germline trimming cut 8 bases from V and 5 bases from J; bases unmatched to any gene: 15. CDR3 nucleotide sequence: TGTGCCAGCCTCCGAAATTCCGGGACAGGGCGAACTGAAGCTTTCTTT. Amino acids: CASLRNSGTGRTEAFF.

The gene calls are TRBV2 and TRBJ1-5; no clear D gene. V lost 4 bases and J lost 6, with 7 bases in between. CDR3 length: 12 residues. Germline CDR1 reads SNHLY; CDR2 reads FYNNEI. CDR3 residues: CASSAPRQPQHF. The CDR3 DNA follows: TGTGCCAGCAGTGCCCCCCGTCAGCCCCAGCATTTT.

The V call is TRBV7-2, the J call TRBJ1-5, with TRBD1 identical over 7 bases. The CDR3 sequence is 17 residues long. The trim removed 0 bases at V and 4 bases at J, leaving 9 bases unmatched. Germline CDR1 SGHTA, CDR2 FQGNSA. CDR3 region: CASSLATAQTGNQPQHF. CDR3 in DNA: TGTGCCAGCAGCTTAGCTACCGCCCAGACAGGGAATCAGCCCCAGCATTTT. Full variable domain (missing parts from reference TRBV7-2 and TRBJ1-5): GAGVSQSPSNKVTEKGKDVELRCDPISGHTALYWYRQSLGQGLEFLIYFQGNSAPDKSGLPSDRFSAERTGGSVSTLTIQRTQQEDSAVYLCASSLATAQTGNQPQHFGDGTRLSIL.

In this sample, this clonotype turned up a few times. This chain connects TRBV19 to TRBJ1-1, with D perhaps TRBD1 (5 bases). CDR1 is LNHDA, CDR2 SQIVND, per germline (reference sequence). The CDR3 is 11 residues long. Trimming removed 2 bases at V and 8 bases at J, with 6 bases between. The CDR3 loop is CASSIQGEAFF. As DNA, the CDR3 is TGTGCCAGTAGTATACAGGGCGAAGCTTTCTTT.

V is TRBV7-3 and J is TRBJ2-1; no clear D gene. Germline CDR1 SGHTA, CDR2 FQGTGA. Deletions cut 5 bases from V and 9 bases from J, with 20 bases between. The CDR3 runs 15 residues. This chain's CDR3 is CASSLSQAGMAEQFF. The CDR3 DNA follows: TGTGCCAGCAGCCTCTCCCAGGCTGGCATGGCTGAGCAGTTCTTC.

This clonotype was counted a few times. V gene TRBV6-2 or TRBV6-3 combines with J gene TRBJ1-2, with a weak D call TRBD1 (6 bases). V was pared by 11 bases and J by 6 bases, with 22 bases between. The CDR3 is made up of 14 amino acids. Germline lookup yields CDR1 MNHEY and CDR2 SVGEGT. The CDR3 is CAGSHQGNSDGYTF. DNA of the CDR3: TGTGCCGGGTCACACCAGGGGAATAGCGATGGCTACACCTTC.

The V gene is TRBV28, the J gene TRBJ2-7; 11 bases line up with TRBD2. Germline lookup yields CDR1 MDHEN and CDR2 SYDVKM. The CDR3 is 15 residues long. With V trimmed by 10 bases and J by 4 bases, 12 bases remained unmatched. The CDR3 region is CATEFLAGGFYEQYF. In nucleotides, the CDR3 is TGTGCCACCGAATTTCTAGCGGGAGGTTTTTACGAGCAGTACTTC.